This is a list of T cell receptor beta chains from one sample in a study of tumor-infiltrating lymphocytes in primary liver carcinoma. TCRdb reprocessed the multiplex PCR reads via MiXCR and lists one record per CDR3 protein. The data contain about 70,000 distinct CDR3 sequences, approximately 70% of them singletons. Sequenced: liver tumor tissue from sampling region 4. Receptor source: a man aged 40-49 years with primary liver carcinoma and hepatitis B virus infection. The CDR3 runs from the conserved cysteine through the conserved F or W. The D gene is left open where the match is weak. Clone size is shown for a subset of rows, as once, few, many or a class of expanded clone.

v_call	d_call	j_call	clone_size	cdr3_nt	cdr3_aa
TRBV24-1	TRBD2	TRBJ2-3	many	TGTGCCACCAGTCCGGGACTAGGCTATGAGGATACGCAGTATTTT	CATSPGLGYEDTQYF
TRBV23-1	TRBD1	TRBJ2-7	many	TGCGCCAGCAGTCAATCCCGGCTAAGACAGGGGCGCTTC	CASSQSRLRQGRF
TRBV29-1	TRBD2	TRBJ2-3	NA	TGCAGCGTTGTTGACGGGAGGGCAGAAGATACGCAGTATTTT	CSVVDGRAEDTQYF
TRBV29-1	TRBD2	TRBJ2-3	NA	TGCAGCGTTATCGGGGGGAAGTCTGCGGAGTATTTT	CSVIGGKSAEYF
TRBV11-2	TRBD2	TRBJ2-1	NA	TGTGCCAGCAGCTTGGATATCAGACTAGCTATGGGTGTGCAGTTCTTC	CASSLDIRLAMGVQFF
TRBV4-2	TRBD1	TRBJ2-7	NA	TGTGCCAGCGGTCAAGGTGACAGGGGTGTCTACGAGCAGTACTTC	CASGQGDRGVYEQYF
TRBV4-1	TRBD1	TRBJ1-2	NA	TGCGCCAGCAGTCAAGTGAAGGGGGCAGGATACTATGGCTACACCTTC	CASSQVKGAGYYGYTF
TRBV6-1	NA	TRBJ2-7	NA	TGTCCTAGCAGTGAACAGTCCTACGAGCAGTACTTC	CPSSEQSYEQYF
TRBV11-2	NA	TRBJ2-1	NA	TGTACCAGTAACTTAGGAGGGTACAATGAGCGGTTCTTC	CTSNLGGYNERFF
TRBV10-1	NA	TRBJ2-1	few	TGCGCCAGCAGCGACAGAAGCTACAATGAGCAGTTCTTC	CASSDRSYNEQFF